The sequence of this T cell receptor (beta chain) was determined in a study of cytomegalovirus exposure and HLA in healthy donors. Study-wide results and caveats: Altogether, 160 or so TCR beta chains were recorded as cytomegalovirus-associated. In vitro checks showed that three CMV-associated chains really do target CMV antigens. Across donors, most TCRs were seen rarely, yet some public ones were widespread.

This clone was recorded only once. Its cognate antigen is unknown. The V segment lost 2 bases and the J segment 1 base; nucleotides outside the gene matches: 7. The CDR3 contains 18 residues. The germline V gene encodes CDR1 MNHNS and CDR2 SASEGT. Produced via immunoSEQ multiplex PCR; TCRdb's table is partial and in-frame only. The sample has about 110,000 clones; approximately 94% are singletons. The sample comprised PBMCs. The receptor's source is a woman aged 18-29 years in good health and CMV-seronegative. The gene calls are TRBV6-1 and TRBJ2-6, with 8 positions matching TRBD1. The CDR3 DNA is TGTGCCAGCAGTGAAAAACGGACAGGGAAATCTGGGGCCAACGTCCTGACTTTC. It specifies CASSEKRTGKSGANVLTF.